This T cell receptor beta chain was documented in a study of prognosis after radiotherapy for stage I lung cancer. Study-wide background: Considered medically inoperable were all of the patients with non-small cell lung cancer. The tumor diagnosis was squamous cell carcinoma for seven patients and adenocarcinoma for roughly twelve.

From genomic DNA, two-round multiplex PCR was used to amplify TCR beta CDR3. Primers (each specific to one TRBV or TRBJ gene) were used in first-round PCR. TCRdb reprocessed the multiplex PCR reads with MiXCR, giving one entry per CDR3 protein. The sample shows about 15,000 distinct CDR3 sequences, around 30% of them seen only once. Peripheral blood was collected in volumes of roughly 6 milliliters at each of two time points. This CDR3 has 13 amino acids. Germline V gene data show CDR1 as SGHTA and CDR2 as FQGNSA. J gave up 4 bases and V 5 bases, and 1 base lay outside the gene matches. This clonotype was detected many times.

The rearrangement uses TRBV7-2 and TRBJ1-3, with 8 bases identical to TRBD1. The source material was PBMCs, sampled before or after stereotactic body radiation therapy (not recorded which). The receptor's source is a donor over 45 with non-small cell lung cancer. CDR3 bases: TGTGCCAGCAGCCGGGACAGGGGAAACACCATATATTTT. Its protein is CASSRDRGNTIYF.